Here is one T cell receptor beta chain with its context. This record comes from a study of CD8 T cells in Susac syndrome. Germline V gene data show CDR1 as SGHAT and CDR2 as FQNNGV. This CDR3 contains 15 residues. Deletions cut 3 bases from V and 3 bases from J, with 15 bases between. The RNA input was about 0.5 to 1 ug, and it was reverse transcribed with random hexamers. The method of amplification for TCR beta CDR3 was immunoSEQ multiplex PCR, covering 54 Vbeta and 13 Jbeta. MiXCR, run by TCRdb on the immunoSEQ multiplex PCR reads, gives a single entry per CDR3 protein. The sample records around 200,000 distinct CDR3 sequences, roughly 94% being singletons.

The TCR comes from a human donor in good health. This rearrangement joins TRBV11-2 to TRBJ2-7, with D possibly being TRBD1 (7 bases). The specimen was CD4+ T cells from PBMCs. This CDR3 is CASSLRTGGGYEQYF. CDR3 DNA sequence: TGTGCCAGCAGCTTGAGGACAGGAGGGGGCTACGAGCAGTACTTC.